The TCR beta chain under discussion was sequenced for a study of CD8+ T cells in alopecia areata. For the study at large: Treated patients received oral tofacitinib, 5 to 10 mg twice daily.

Deletions cut 0 bases from V and 1 base from J, with 12 bases between. The germline gives CDR1 SGHVS, CDR2 FQNEAQ. The CDR3 loop spans 17 amino acids. Reverse transcription of extracted RNA yielded cDNA, which provided the sequencing template. This table comes from immunoSEQ multiplex PCR, and its TCRdb copy is limited to in-frame clones, with some not included. Counted here are hundreds of thousands of clones, about 60% occurring once; the ten biggest clones make up 0.4% to 0.55%. Obtained from alopecia areata patients were lesional scalp punch biopsies along with peripheral blood. Sorting separated CD4+ and CD8+ T cells out of PBMCs.

The source was CD4+ T cells sorted from blood, collected at week 0. This clonotype was obtained from a human donor with alopecia areata. The chain joins TRBV7-8 to TRBJ2-2, with TRBD1 as a possible D gene (6 bases). CDR3 DNA sequence: TGTGCCAGCAGCTTAGCCCTAGACAGGCGGAACACCGGGGAGCTGTTTTTT. It encodes CASSLALDRRNTGELFF.